These T cell receptor beta chains were read from a single sample in a study of tumor and adjacent non-tumor tissue in lung cancer. TCRdb ran MiXCR on the multiplex PCR reads and lists one entry per CDR3 protein. The sample lists 100,000 to 150,000 distinct CDR3 sequences; approximately 66% were seen once. Material for sequencing was lung tumor tissue. Every receptor here comes from a man aged 25 to 40 with non-small cell lung cancer. The CDR3 runs from the conserved cysteine through the conserved F or W. A D gene is named only where the DNA matches it firmly. Size tells how often a clone was seen (once, few, many) or the class of an expanded clone, and some rows leave it out.

CDR3aa	CDR3nt	j_gene	v_gene	d_gene	abundance
CASRPLGNYNEQFF	TGTGCCAGCAGACCGTTGGGTAATTACAATGAGCAGTTCTTC	TRBJ2-1	TRBV11-2	.	large
CASRGGEGDTQYF	TGCGCCAGCCGGGGCGGGGAGGGGGATACGCAGTATTTT	TRBJ2-3	TRBV5-1	TRBD2	.
CASSPTSGGEETQYF	TGTGCCAGCAGCCCGACTAGCGGGGGGGAGGAGACCCAGTACTTC	TRBJ2-5	TRBV5-4	TRBD2	once
CSARTSGNYEQYF	TGCAGCGCAAGGACTAGCGGGAACTACGAGCAGTACTTC	TRBJ2-7	TRBV29-1	TRBD2	many
CASGLPGTGGLFF	TGTGCCAGCGGCTTACCGGGGACCGGGGGGCTGTTTTTT	TRBJ2-2	TRBV7-9	.	.
CSAPAAGGYDEQFF	TGTAGTGCCCCGGCGGCGGGAGGCTACGATGAGCAGTTCTTC	TRBJ2-1	TRBV20-1	TRBD2	once
CASSPGMVGINEKLFF	TGTGCCAGTTCTCCCGGGATGGTGGGAATTAATGAAAAACTGTTTTTT	TRBJ1-4	TRBV18	.	.
CASSLVEAGGYNGQFF	TGTGCCAGCAGCTTAGTCGAAGCGGGGGGTTACAATGGGCAGTTCTTC	TRBJ2-1	TRBV11-1	TRBD2	.
CASSLSHTTYF	TGTGCCAGCAGCCTTAGCCACACCACATATTTT	TRBJ1-3	TRBV11-2	.	.
CASSSGGTGTNEKLLF	TGTGCCAGCAGCTCCGGGGGCACAGGGACTAATGAAAAACTGTTGTTT	TRBJ1-4	TRBV5-5	.	.
CASSQESVRGSNSNEQFF	TGCGCCAGCAGCCAAGAGAGTGTGAGGGGCTCCAATAGTAATGAGCAGTTCTTC	TRBJ2-1	TRBV4-3	.	many
CAISGSSGPYNSPLHF	TGTGCCATCAGTGGGTCGAGCGGCCCCTATAATTCACCCCTGCACTTT	TRBJ1-6	TRBV10-3	.	.
CASGTGGGNQPQHF	TGTGCTAGTGGAACAGGGGGCGGGAATCAGCCCCAGCATTTT	TRBJ1-5	TRBV12-5	TRBD1	many
CASSPRHLQGVSTDTQYF	TGTGCCAGCAGCCCGCGCCACCTACAGGGGGTGAGCACAGATACGCAGTATTTT	TRBJ2-3	TRBV11-2	TRBD1	medium-sized
CNARRQGFASNQPQHF	TGCAATGCTAGGAGACAGGGTTTCGCGAGTAATCAGCCCCAGCATTTT	TRBJ1-5	TRBV20-1	TRBD1	.
CASNTSRGGELFF	TGTGCCAGCAACACCAGTAGGGGCGGGGAGCTGTTTTTT	TRBJ2-2	TRBV12-3/TRBV12-4	.	.
CASSIDAVYEQYF	TGTGCCAGTAGTATCGACGCAGTCTACGAGCAGTACTTC	TRBJ2-7	TRBV2	.	.
CSARPRTSGNSYLQYF	TGCAGTGCTAGACCTAGAACTAGCGGTAACTCCTACCTGCAGTACTTC	TRBJ2-7	TRBV20-1	TRBD2	.
CATSPRSKFYNEQFF	TGTGCCACCTCGCCGCGGAGCAAGTTCTACAATGAGCAGTTCTTC	TRBJ2-1	TRBV24-1	.	.
CASSQETGGFYNEQFF	TGCGCCAGCAGCCAAGAAACAGGGGGCTTTTACAATGAGCAGTTCTTC	TRBJ2-1	TRBV4-1	TRBD1	.
CVSSYGTVTYEQYF	TGTGTCAGCAGTTACGGGACAGTAACCTACGAGCAGTACTTC	TRBJ2-7	TRBV6-5	TRBD1	once
CSARGDGGREAQYF	TGCAGTGCTAGAGGGGACGGGGGGCGGGAGGCCCAGTATTTC	TRBJ2-5	TRBV20-1	TRBD2	.
CASSPSLGTGSYF	TGTGCCAGCAGTCCCAGTCTCGGGACAGGTTCCTATTTC	TRBJ2-3	TRBV12-3/TRBV12-4	TRBD1	.
CASRGGTIGWSGEQYF	TGCGCCAGCAGGGGAGGGACTATCGGGTGGTCGGGAGAGCAGTACTTC	TRBJ2-7	TRBV10-2	TRBD2	.
CASGLQLGTGELFF	TGCGCCAGCGGACTTCAGTTGGGCACCGGGGAGCTGTTTTTT	TRBJ2-2	TRBV5-1	.	.
CASSPRGPGASVLTF	TGTGCCAGTAGTCCCAGGGGGCCTGGGGCCAGTGTCCTGACTTTC	TRBJ2-6	TRBV6-2/TRBV6-3	TRBD1	.
CSVEGGGSGYTF	TGCAGCGTTGAAGGGGGGGGGAGTGGCTACACCTTC	TRBJ1-2	TRBV29-1	.	few
CSVIQYTQYF	TGTAGCGTTATCCAGTATACGCAGTATTTT	TRBJ2-3	TRBV29-1	.	few
CSAPRGRGKGTEAFF	TGCAGTGCTCCAAGGGGGAGGGGGAAGGGGACTGAAGCTTTCTTT	TRBJ1-1	TRBV20-1	.	few
CASSLARQGEAFF	TGTGCCAGCAGTTTAGCGCGGCAGGGTGAAGCTTTCTTT	TRBJ1-1	TRBV12-3/TRBV12-4	.	many
CASSLGNRGLGCYTF	TGTGCCAGCAGTTTAGGTAACAGGGGGCTAGGATGCTACACCTTC	TRBJ1-2	TRBV12-3/TRBV12-4	TRBD1	.
CASSLAWSSGNEQFF	TGTGCCAGCAGCTTAGCGTGGTCTAGCGGCAATGAGCAGTTCTTC	TRBJ2-1	TRBV11-2	TRBD2	medium-sized
CASSFLGLAGTNERFF	TGTGCCAGTAGCTTTCTGGGTCTAGCGGGGACCAATGAGCGGTTCTTC	TRBJ2-1	TRBV11-1	TRBD2	.
CASSKDRYSPLHF	TGTGCCAGCAGCAAAGACAGGTACTCACCTCTCCACTTT	TRBJ1-6	TRBV6-1	.	.
CASSLSATGELFF	TGCGCCAGCAGCTTGTCAGCAACCGGGGAGCTGTTTTTT	TRBJ2-2	TRBV5-1	.	.
CPSTSNSYGYTF	TGTCCCAGCACCTCGAACAGCTATGGCTACACCTTC	TRBJ1-2	TRBV11-3	.	.
CSAPLVESTDTQYF	TGCAGTGCCCCTCTGGTGGAAAGCACAGATACGCAGTATTTT	TRBJ2-3	TRBV20-1	.	many
CASRKGGSGETQYF	TGTGCCAGCAGGAAAGGCGGGAGTGGGGAGACCCAGTACTTC	TRBJ2-5	TRBV6-6	TRBD2	many
CASSSTSGRSRDTQYF	TGTGCCAGCAGCTCGACTAGCGGGAGGAGTAGAGATACGCAGTATTTT	TRBJ2-3	TRBV7-8	TRBD2	few
CTSSFTAGAHDTEAFF	TGTACCAGCAGTTTCACTGCAGGGGCGCATGACACTGAAGCTTTCTTT	TRBJ1-1	TRBV12-3/TRBV12-4	.	.
CASSQDRKPYEQYF	TGTGCCAGCAGCCAAGACAGAAAACCCTACGAGCAGTACTTC	TRBJ2-7	TRBV21-1	.	few
CASTSSGTSVKQFF	TGTGCCAGTACCTCTTCCGGGACTAGCGTTAAGCAGTTCTTC	TRBJ2-1	TRBV19	TRBD2	.
CAINLTAIDTQYF	TGTGCCATCAACCTGACTGCCATAGATACGCAGTATTTT	TRBJ2-3	TRBV10-3	.	few
CAWSDRFGYTF	TGTGCCTGGAGTGACAGGTTTGGCTACACCTTC	TRBJ1-2	TRBV30	.	.
CVSSGGLEAFF	TGTGTCAGCTCTGGGGGACTTGAAGCTTTCTTT	TRBJ1-1	TRBV6-2/TRBV6-3	.	.
CATSGLTGREAFHEQYF	TGTGCCACCAGCGGGCTAACTGGGAGGGAAGCTTTCCACGAGCAGTACTTC	TRBJ2-7	TRBV24-1	TRBD2	.
CRASSQSTGELFF	TGCAGAGCTAGCAGTCAGTCGACCGGGGAGCTGTTTTTT	TRBJ2-2	TRBV20-1	.	.
CSVSDSGGWETQYF	TGCAGTGTTAGTGATTCGGGGGGTTGGGAGACCCAGTACTTC	TRBJ2-5	TRBV20-1	TRBD2	.
CASRQGWGNNYNEQFF	TGCGCCAGCAGGCAAGGCTGGGGGAACAACTACAATGAGCAGTTCTTC	TRBJ2-1	TRBV4-1	.	.
CASSLASGQGPGKLFF	TGTGCCAGCAGCTTAGCGTCGGGACAGGGGCCCGGGAAACTGTTTTTT	TRBJ1-4	TRBV7-9	TRBD1	.
CASGPPSGRKSCNEQFF	TGTGCCAGCGGTCCCCCTAGCGGGAGAAAATCATGCAATGAGCAGTTCTTC	TRBJ2-1	TRBV11-2	TRBD2	.
CASSLGLAGSYEQYF	TGCGCCAGCAGCCTTGGACTAGCGGGTTCCTACGAGCAGTACTTC	TRBJ2-7	TRBV4-3	TRBD2	many
CASSYPAAGVYEQYF	TGTGCCAGCAGTTACCCCGCTGCTGGGGTCTACGAGCAGTACTTC	TRBJ2-7	TRBV6-5	.	once
CTSSFQSGTSNYGFTF	TGTACCAGCAGCTTTCAATCCGGGACATCAAACTATGGCTTCACCTTC	TRBJ1-2	TRBV7-8	.	.
CASSLIYNTGELFF	TGTGCCAGCAGCCTCATCTACAACACCGGGGAGCTGTTTTTT	TRBJ2-2	TRBV14	.	few
CSATPCFEAFF	TGCAGTGCTACGCCGTGTTTTGAAGCTTTCTTT	TRBJ1-1	TRBV20-1	.	.
CARSSNRNQPQHF	TGTGCCAGGAGCTCGAACAGAAATCAGCCCCAGCATTTT	TRBJ1-5	TRBV11-1	.	.
CASSLDRGKNIQYF	TGTGCCAGCAGCCTGGACAGGGGCAAAAACATTCAGTACTTC	TRBJ2-4	TRBV7-9	TRBD1	few